Listed below are T cell receptor beta chains from one sample, sequenced in a study of T cells after yellow fever vaccination. TCRdb passed the 5' RACE reads through MiXCR, listing each CDR3 protein once. The table includes 300,000 or so distinct CDR3 sequences, about 4% detected once. The sample in question was PBMCs, obtained 5 days after the yellow fever booster vaccination. All receptors come from a man younger than 30 who received the YFV17D yellow fever vaccine. Both conserved end residues are part of each CDR3. D genes are given only for firm matches. The listing skips clone size in some rows; elsewhere it reads once, few, many or a size class.

clone size	D gene	V gene	J gene	CDR3 length	CDR3 protein	CDR3 DNA
many	-	TRBV5-6	TRBJ2-2	16	CASSPLLGQNTGELFF	TGTGCCAGCAGCCCCCTCCTGGGACAGAACACCGGGGAGCTGTTTTTT
few	-	TRBV4-3	TRBJ1-1	15	CASSQQGLEATEAFF	TGCGCCAGCAGCCAGCAGGGGTTGGAGGCCACTGAAGCTTTCTTT
many	-	TRBV7-2	TRBJ1-1	14	CASSLDGRDTEAFF	TGTGCCAGCAGCTTAGACGGAAGGGACACTGAAGCTTTCTTT
-	-	TRBV4-1	TRBJ1-2	17	CASSQDRAADWTYGYTF	TGCGCCAGCAGCCAAGATCGGGCTGCGGATTGGACCTATGGCTACACCTTC
few	-	TRBV6-1	TRBJ2-7	13	CASSDVQTYEQYF	TGTGCCAGCAGTGATGTGCAGACCTACGAGCAGTACTTC
few	TRBD1	TRBV10-3	TRBJ1-1	13	CAIKTTGDTEAFF	TGTGCCATCAAGACGACAGGGGACACTGAAGCTTTCTTT
many	-	TRBV18	TRBJ2-5	13	CASSPQGRETQYF	TGCGCCAGCAGCCCCCAGGGTCGGGAGACCCAGTACTTC
many	-	TRBV7-2	TRBJ1-1	13	CASSLSGSTEAFF	TGTGCCAGCAGCTTATCCGGGAGCACTGAAGCTTTCTTT
-	TRBD1	TRBV7-9	TRBJ1-2	14	CASSSGQGANGYTF	TGTGCCAGCAGCTCAGGACAGGGAGCTAATGGCTACACCTTC
-	-	TRBV20-1	TRBJ1-2	13	CSCVLFRYYGYTF	TGCAGCTGTGTTCTTTTTCGGTACTATGGCTACACCTTC
many	TRBD1	TRBV20-1	TRBJ1-2	13	CSADTGDNYGYTF	TGCAGTGCAGACACAGGGGATAACTATGGCTACACCTTC
-	TRBD1	TRBV10-3	TRBJ1-3	17	CASRARPGQVGGNTIYF	TGTGCCTCCCGAGCCCGTCCGGGACAGGTGGGAGGAAACACCATATATTTT
many	-	TRBV7-2	TRBJ1-1	13	CASSARIQGEAFF	TGTGCCAGCAGCGCCCGGATACAGGGTGAAGCTTTCTTT
many	-	TRBV5-5	TRBJ1-4	15	CASSSDRRGAEKLFF	TGTGCCAGCAGCTCGGACCGGCGGGGTGCGGAAAAACTGTTTTTT
few	TRBD1	TRBV7-2	TRBJ2-5	15	CASSYSQGRQETQYF	TGTGCCAGCAGCTACTCACAGGGGAGACAAGAGACCCAGTACTTC
many	-	TRBV7-6	TRBJ2-7	13	CASSLHGSYEQYF	TGTGCCAGCAGCTTACACGGATCCTACGAGCAGTACTTC
few	TRBD2	TRBV7-2	TRBJ2-5	15	CASSLGSGLRETQYF	TGTGCCAGCAGCTTAGGTAGCGGGCTGAGGGAGACCCAGTACTTC
many	-	TRBV12-3/TRBV12-4	TRBJ2-5	13	CASSVRGGETQYF	TGTGCCAGCTCCGTCAGGGGCGGGGAGACCCAGTACTTC
many	-	TRBV15	TRBJ1-1	15	CATSREGAGNTEAFF	TGTGCCACCAGCAGAGAGGGGGCGGGGAACACTGAAGCTTTCTTT
-	-	TRBV28	TRBJ2-5	14	CASSLSRGRETQYF	TGTGCCAGCAGTTTATCCAGGGGGAGGGAGACCCAGTACTTC
few	-	TRBV4-2	TRBJ1-2	14	CASSQRLGNYGYTF	TGTGCCAGCAGCCAAAGGCTCGGGAACTATGGCTACACCTTC
many	-	TRBV10-3	TRBJ1-5	14	CAISESWMGQPQHF	TGTGCCATCAGTGAGTCTTGGATGGGTCAGCCCCAGCATTTT
few	-	TRBV5-1	TRBJ1-6	15	CASSFLPGDNSPLHF	TGCGCCAGCAGCTTCCTCCCAGGAGATAATTCACCCCTCCACTTT
few	-	TRBV7-2	TRBJ1-4	15	CASSPQGVQKGKLFF	TGTGCCAGCAGCCCCCAGGGAGTCCAAAAGGGAAAACTGTTTTTT
few	-	TRBV7-2	TRBJ1-1	14	CASSLEGGYTEAFF	TGTGCCAGCAGCTTAGAGGGGGGGTACACTGAAGCTTTCTTT
many	-	TRBV7-2	TRBJ1-4	16	CASSPRVGGAGEKLFF	TGTGCCAGCAGCCCACGGGTGGGTGGTGCAGGGGAAAAACTGTTTTTT
few	-	TRBV5-5	TRBJ2-5	14	CASSLLGLGETQYF	TGTGCCAGCAGCTTGCTAGGTCTTGGGGAGACCCAGTACTTC
many	-	TRBV5-1	TRBJ2-2	12	CASSLDTGELFF	TGTGCCAGCAGCTTAGACACCGGGGAGCTGTTTTTT
few	-	TRBV5-3	TRBJ2-3	12	CAIPKSGDTQYF	TGTGCCATCCCCAAGTCGGGAGATACGCAGTATTTT
few	-	TRBV18	TRBJ2-5	14	CASSPREFKETQYF	TGTGCCAGCTCCCCCAGGGAATTTAAAGAGACCCAGTACTTC
few	-	TRBV18	TRBJ2-4	15	CASSPPSLAKNIQYF	TGTGCCAGCTCACCCCCCAGCCTAGCCAAAAACATTCAGTACTTC
-	TRBD2	TRBV7-3	TRBJ2-2	16	CASSFGIAGPTGELFF	TGTGCCAGCAGCTTCGGGATAGCGGGCCCCACCGGGGAGCTGTTTTTT
few	-	TRBV12-3/TRBV12-4	TRBJ2-7	12	CASGGAPYEQYF	TGTGCCAGCGGGGGGGCGCCCTACGAGCAGTACTTC
many	-	TRBV5-6	TRBJ2-7	12	CASSFMTYEQYF	TGTGCCAGCAGCTTCATGACCTACGAGCAGTACTTC
few	TRBD1	TRBV7-2	TRBJ2-7	13	CASSRDRVYEQYF	TGTGCCAGCAGCCGGGACAGGGTATACGAGCAGTACTTC
-	-	TRBV27	TRBJ1-1	14	CASSLTNKNTEAFF	TGTGCCAGCAGTTTAACGAACAAGAACACTGAAGCTTTCTTT
-	-	TRBV29-1	TRBJ1-2	13	CSAGELGVYGYTF	TGCAGCGCTGGGGAGCTGGGGGTCTATGGCTACACCTTC
-	-	TRBV12-3/TRBV12-4	TRBJ2-7	13	CASRGGPTFEQYF	TGTGCCAGCAGGGGGGGACCAACCTTCGAGCAGTACTTC
few	TRBD1	TRBV28	TRBJ1-1	14	CASSTTGGVRKAFF	TGTGCCAGCAGTACGACAGGGGGCGTGAGGAAAGCTTTCTTT
few	TRBD1	TRBV20-1	TRBJ1-1	14	CSAKWDRVNTEAFF	TGCAGTGCTAAGTGGGACAGGGTGAACACTGAAGCTTTCTTT
many	TRBD2	TRBV20-1	TRBJ2-7	15	CSAREGLRSSYEQYF	TGCAGTGCTAGAGAGGGACTAAGGAGCTCCTACGAGCAGTACTTC
many	TRBD2	TRBV7-6	TRBJ2-1	19	CASSLAPPAGGSSYNEQFF	TGTGCCAGCAGCTTAGCCCCTCCAGCGGGGGGTAGCTCCTACAATGAGCAGTTCTTC
many	TRBD1	TRBV27	TRBJ1-5	17	CASSSRDRSDSNQPQHF	TGTGCCAGCAGTTCCCGGGACAGGAGTGATAGCAATCAGCCCCAGCATTTT
-	-	TRBV11-3	TRBJ2-5	12	CASSLAEGTQYF	TGTGCCAGCAGCCTCGCTGAGGGGACCCAGTACTTC
-	TRBD2	TRBV18	TRBJ2-1	16	CASSPSRLAGNNEQFF	TGTGCCAGCTCACCGAGTAGGCTAGCGGGGAACAATGAGCAGTTCTTC
-	TRBD1	TRBV2	TRBJ2-3	15	CATTPSRTGGDTQYF	TGTGCCACCACCCCATCTAGGACAGGCGGGGATACGCAGTATTTT
few	-	TRBV9	TRBJ1-1	13	CASSVAVNTEAFF	TGTGCCAGCAGCGTAGCCGTGAACACTGAAGCTTTCTTT
many	-	TRBV7-2	TRBJ2-1	13	CASSMGAGSEQFF	TGTGCCAGCAGCATGGGTGCGGGCAGTGAGCAGTTCTTC
few	-	TRBV25-1	TRBJ2-1	13	CASSEWGGLRQFF	TGTGCCAGCAGTGAATGGGGGGGGCTCCGGCAGTTCTTC
few	-	TRBV4-1	TRBJ2-6	17	CASSQSQGKPGANVLTF	TGCGCCAGCAGCCAGTCCCAGGGAAAGCCTGGGGCCAACGTCCTGACTTTC
few	TRBD2	TRBV5-1	TRBJ2-3	16	CASSFTGTTRVDTQYF	TGCGCCAGCAGCTTCACCGGGACTACCCGGGTAGATACGCAGTATTTT
many	-	TRBV18	TRBJ2-7	17	CASSASVTAFRIYEQYF	TGTGCCAGCTCAGCTTCTGTGACCGCTTTTCGGATCTACGAGCAGTACTTC
many	TRBD1	TRBV7-8	TRBJ2-7	14	CASGPRQGAYEQYF	TGTGCCAGCGGACCCAGACAGGGGGCCTACGAGCAGTACTTC